Each of the 10 T cell receptor beta chains below was sequenced from the same sample in a study of shared clonotypes between healthy human individuals. TCRdb keeps only in-frame clones here, not all; method: immunoSEQ multiplex PCR. The profile shows 2 million to 3 million clones, approximately 94% of them singletons. The sequencing sample was made of naive CD4+ T cells from PBMCs. Subset meaning: CD45RA+ positively selected. All receptors come from a man aged 18 to 29 in good health. Some clones in this sample may be carry-over from other donors' samples.

This clone was recorded once. At one end, the junction sequence differs from germline, possibly due to a read error. V gene TRBV7-9 combines with J gene TRBJ2-7, with D hard to call. Germline CDR1 reads SEHNR; CDR2 reads FQNEAQ (reference sequence). The CDR3 has 14 residues. The CDR3, as DNA: TGTGCCAGCAGCTTAGCCGACGGATCCTACGATCAGTACTTC. Its translation is CASSLADGSYDQYF.

The gene calls are TRBV28 and TRBJ1-2, with D possibly TRBD1 on 5 matching bases. With 5 bases removed from V and 4 bases from J, the gap between germline ends came to 20 bases. Germline V gene data show CDR1 as MDHEN and CDR2 as SYDVKM. CDR3 length equals 16 residues. The CDR3, as DNA: TGTGCCAGCAGTCTGTTCGGGGCCAGGTTAGGCTATGGCTACACCTTC. Encoded protein: CASSLFGARLGYGYTF.

The V call is TRBV25-1, the J call TRBJ1-4; D is undetermined. Germline values: CDR1 MGHDK, CDR2 SYGVNS. The CDR3 is 14 residues long. Trimming stripped 6 bases from V and 3 bases from J, with 11 bases between. The CDR3 loop reads CASSLGSPNEKLFF. In DNA, the CDR3 is TGTGCCAGCAGCTTGGGAAGCCCTAATGAAAAACTGTTTTTT.

This clone appeared a single time. V is TRBV19 and J is TRBJ1-5; 8 bases are a match to TRBD1. The germline V gene encodes CDR1 LNHDA and CDR2 SQIVND (reference sequence). V was clipped by 7 bases and J by 6 bases; unmatched bases: 11. This CDR3 contains 15 residues. CDR3: CASTPPGGASQPQHF. CDR3 in DNA: TGTGCCAGTACCCCTCCAGGGGGCGCGTCTCAGCCCCAGCATTTT.

A single count supports this clone. The sample has other DNA sequences that encode this CDR3 too. This chain connects TRBV28 to TRBJ1-2, with no clear D. Germline V CDR1 and CDR2: MDHEN, SYDVKM. V lost 3 bases and J lost 4, with 6 bases in between. CDR3 length: 12 residues. This CDR3 reads CASSFSSYGYTF. In nucleotides, the CDR3 is TGTGCCAGCAGTTTCAGCAGCTATGGCTACACCTTC.

Here the CDR3 DNA reads TGTGCCTGGAGAGGGGGGGCTAATGAAAAACTGTTTTTT. Amino acid sequence: CAWRGGANEKLFF. V gene TRBV30 combines with J gene TRBJ1-4; perhaps TRBD1 as D (6 bases). V lost 3 bases and J lost 3, with 8 bases in between. From germline, CDR1 is GTSNPN and CDR2 SVGIG (reference sequence). The CDR3 length is 13 residues.

This sequence joins TRBV6-1 and TRBJ1-1; D might be TRBD1 (5 bases). The CDR3 sequence is 15 residues long. V was clipped by 2 bases and J by 1 base, with 11 bases between them. CDR1 MNHNS and CDR2 SASEGT come from the germline V gene. CDR3 amino acids: CASSESGPGNTEAFF. As DNA, the CDR3 is TGTGCCAGCAGTGAATCAGGGCCCGGGAACACTGAAGCTTTCTTT.

This chain links TRBV2 with TRBJ1-3; D unclear. The CDR3 contains 15 residues. Germline CDR1 and CDR2: SNHLY and FYNNEI. Trimming cost V 2 bases and J 0 bases, with 8 bases left between them. This chain's CDR3 is CASSERSDSGNTIYF. The CDR3 DNA follows: TGTGCCAGCAGTGAAAGGTCGGACTCTGGAAACACCATATATTTT.

The chain combines TRBV10-3 with TRBJ1-1; no reliable D call. CDR3 length equals 13 residues. With 2 bases removed from V and 6 bases from J, the gap between germline ends came to 10 bases. Germline V gene data show CDR1 as ENHRY and CDR2 as SYGVKD. CDR3 in DNA: TGTGCCATCAGTGAGACGGGGAGCCCTGAAGCTTTCTTT. Translation: CAISETGSPEAFF.

The chain couples TRBV4-2 to TRBJ1-1, with D possibly TRBD1 on 6 matching bases. The CDR3 consists of 15 residues. CDR1 is LGHNA and CDR2 is YNFKEQ in the germline V gene. The V and J ends lost 1 base and 0 bases respectively, with 9 bases between them. The CDR3 coding sequence is TGTGCCAGCAGCCAAGCTCCAGGGGTGAACACTGAAGCTTTCTTT. Its translation: CASSQAPGVNTEAFF.